This TCR beta chain was obtained from a study of T cells expressing NK-cell markers (dated by TCRdb to the early 2020s). Looking at the study overall: Under ten donors provided sorted CD3+CD56+NKG2C+, CD3+CD56+NKG2C- and CD3+CD56-NKG2C+ T-cell subsets, whose TCR beta-chain repertoires were profiled. Among the eight sequenced donors, only one was HCMV-seronegative, while the other seven were HCMV-seropositive. Randomly selected healthy volunteers, three men and five women, were used as the eight sequenced donors. Illumina HiSeq 2000/2500, MiSeq or NextSeq was used to sequence libraries as 2 x 150 bp reads.

HCMV serostatus was determined by detecting HCMV-specific IgG in serum with a commercial ELISA kit. Ficoll density gradient centrifugation was used to isolate peripheral blood mononuclear cells from blood. Remarks on this clonotype: It lacks a known antigen.

Results the study describes overall, beyond this receptor: In five to seven donors, the dominant CD3+CD56+NKG2C+ clonotypes were found to rank among the top 10 CD8+ clonotypes and to make up about 1.0-7.5% of CD8+ T cells. Whether the expanded NKG2C-expressing T cell clones were specific for HCMV antigens was left unclear. Those dominant clonotypes were again the most abundant among CD3+CD56-NKG2C+ cells in a handful of donors, at about 25-65%.

TCRdb lists the instrument as Illumina HiSeq 2000. The TCR beta cDNA libraries were made using 5'RACE template switching, a step that added both a universal primer site and unique molecular identifiers. Priming for cDNA synthesis came from the TCR beta constant segment, and two successive PCR amplification steps followed. In the paper's pipeline: MIGEC was used to demultiplex reads and group reads by UMI, and MiTCR was used to assemble and quantify clonotypes. Only TCR cDNA sequences supported by at least two reads were kept to exclude erroneous sequences. The tcR package was used for downstream repertoire analysis, with clonotypes matched between fractions based on CDR3 nucleotide sequence plus V segment. VDJmatch was used to annotate antigen specificity against VDJdb, with one amino acid substitution allowed in CDR3. The reads went through TCRdb reprocessing, and each CDR3 protein sequence gets one entry with no DNA. The V and J calls shown here were made by TCRdb, not taken from the authors' results. This sample's listing comprises about 160,000 distinct CDR3 sequences. Of the sample, 20% falls within the top ten clones.

CDR1 and CDR2 are drawn from the germline V gene (reference sequence): LNHDA, SQIVND. Its CDR3 holds 13 amino acids, cysteine through phenylalanine. No nucleotide data were recorded. The rearranged segments are TRBV19 and TRBJ2-1; TCRdb outputs TRBD1, but without DNA this stays unchecked. Sample: blood T cells: a sorted CD56 or NKG2C T cell subset, CD4+ or CD8+ T cells, or bulk PBMC T cells (not recorded which). This TCR was sampled from a man aged 18 to 70 in good health. The encoded CDR3 is CASSMGQYNEQFF.